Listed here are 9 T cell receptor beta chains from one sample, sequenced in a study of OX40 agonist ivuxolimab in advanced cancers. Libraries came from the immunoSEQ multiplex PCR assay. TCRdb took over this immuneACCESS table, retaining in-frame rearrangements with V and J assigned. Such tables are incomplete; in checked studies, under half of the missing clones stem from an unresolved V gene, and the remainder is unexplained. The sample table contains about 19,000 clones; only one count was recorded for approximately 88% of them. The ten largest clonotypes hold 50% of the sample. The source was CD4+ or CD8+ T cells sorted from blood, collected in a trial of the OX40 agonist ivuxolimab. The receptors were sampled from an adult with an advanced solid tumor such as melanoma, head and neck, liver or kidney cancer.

The CDR3 DNA sequence: TGTGCCAGCAGCGTAGGGCTAGCGGGAGGTAATGAGCAGTTCTTC. Its translation: CASSVGLAGGNEQFF. The rearrangement uses TRBV9 and TRBJ2-1; 11 bases fit TRBD2. This CDR3 has 15 amino acids. The ends lost 0 bases at V and 7 bases at J; junction bases unmatched: 3. Germline assignment: CDR1 SGDLS and CDR2 YYNGEE.

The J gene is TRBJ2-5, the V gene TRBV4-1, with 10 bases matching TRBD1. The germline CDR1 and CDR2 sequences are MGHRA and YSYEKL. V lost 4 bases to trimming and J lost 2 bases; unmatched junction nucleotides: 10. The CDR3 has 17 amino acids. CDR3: CASSLTRDRGSQETQYF. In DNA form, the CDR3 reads TGCGCCAGCAGCCTTACCCGGGACAGGGGTTCACAAGAGACCCAGTACTTC.

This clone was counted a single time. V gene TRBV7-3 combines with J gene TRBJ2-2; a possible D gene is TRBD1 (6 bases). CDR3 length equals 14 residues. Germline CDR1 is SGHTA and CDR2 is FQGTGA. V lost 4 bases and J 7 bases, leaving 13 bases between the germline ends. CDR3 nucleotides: TGTGCCAGCAGCTGGTCAGGGGCTATCGGGGAGCTGTTTTTT. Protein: CASSWSGAIGELFF.

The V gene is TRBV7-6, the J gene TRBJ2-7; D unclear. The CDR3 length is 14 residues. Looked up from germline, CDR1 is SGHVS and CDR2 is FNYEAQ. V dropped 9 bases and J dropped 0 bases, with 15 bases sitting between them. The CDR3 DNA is TGTGCCAGTAAATTATCTACCAGCTCCTACGAGCAGTACTTC. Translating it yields CASKLSTSSYEQYF.

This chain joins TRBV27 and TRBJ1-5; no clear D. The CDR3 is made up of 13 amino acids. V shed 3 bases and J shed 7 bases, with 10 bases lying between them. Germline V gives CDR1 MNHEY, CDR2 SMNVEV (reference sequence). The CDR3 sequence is CASSFMPGQPQHF. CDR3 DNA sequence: TGTGCCAGCAGTTTCATGCCGGGGCAGCCCCAGCATTTT.

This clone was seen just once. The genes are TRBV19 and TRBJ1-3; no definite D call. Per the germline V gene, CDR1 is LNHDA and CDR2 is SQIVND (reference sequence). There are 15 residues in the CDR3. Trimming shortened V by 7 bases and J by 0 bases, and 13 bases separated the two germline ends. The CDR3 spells CASTPLTGSGNTIYF. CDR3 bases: TGTGCCAGTACCCCCCTCACTGGCTCTGGAAACACCATATATTTT.

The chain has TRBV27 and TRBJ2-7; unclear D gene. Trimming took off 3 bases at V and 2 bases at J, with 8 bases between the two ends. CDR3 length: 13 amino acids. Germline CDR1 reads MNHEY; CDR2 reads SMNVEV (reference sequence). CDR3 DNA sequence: TGTGCCAGCAGTTTGGGAAGGGCCTACGAGCAGTACTTC. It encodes CASSLGRAYEQYF.

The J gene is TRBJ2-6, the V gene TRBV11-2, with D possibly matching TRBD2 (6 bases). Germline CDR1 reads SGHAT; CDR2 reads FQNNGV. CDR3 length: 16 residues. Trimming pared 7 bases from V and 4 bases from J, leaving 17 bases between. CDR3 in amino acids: CASISFTGAGANVLTF. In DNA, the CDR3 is TGTGCCAGCATCTCTTTTACGGGAGCCGGGGCCAACGTCCTGACTTTC. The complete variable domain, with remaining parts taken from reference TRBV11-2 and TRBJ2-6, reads EAGVAQSPRYKIIEKRQSVAFWCNPISGHATLYWYQQILGQGPKLLIQFQNNGVVDDSQLPKDRFSAERLKGVDSTLKIQPAKLEDSAVYLCASISFTGAGANVLTFGAGSRLTVL.

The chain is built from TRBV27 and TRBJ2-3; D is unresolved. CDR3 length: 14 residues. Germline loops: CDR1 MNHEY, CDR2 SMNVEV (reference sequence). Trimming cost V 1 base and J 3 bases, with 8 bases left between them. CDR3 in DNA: TGTGCCAGCAGTTTATTTGGGGATACAGATACGCAGTATTTT. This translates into CASSLFGDTDTQYF.